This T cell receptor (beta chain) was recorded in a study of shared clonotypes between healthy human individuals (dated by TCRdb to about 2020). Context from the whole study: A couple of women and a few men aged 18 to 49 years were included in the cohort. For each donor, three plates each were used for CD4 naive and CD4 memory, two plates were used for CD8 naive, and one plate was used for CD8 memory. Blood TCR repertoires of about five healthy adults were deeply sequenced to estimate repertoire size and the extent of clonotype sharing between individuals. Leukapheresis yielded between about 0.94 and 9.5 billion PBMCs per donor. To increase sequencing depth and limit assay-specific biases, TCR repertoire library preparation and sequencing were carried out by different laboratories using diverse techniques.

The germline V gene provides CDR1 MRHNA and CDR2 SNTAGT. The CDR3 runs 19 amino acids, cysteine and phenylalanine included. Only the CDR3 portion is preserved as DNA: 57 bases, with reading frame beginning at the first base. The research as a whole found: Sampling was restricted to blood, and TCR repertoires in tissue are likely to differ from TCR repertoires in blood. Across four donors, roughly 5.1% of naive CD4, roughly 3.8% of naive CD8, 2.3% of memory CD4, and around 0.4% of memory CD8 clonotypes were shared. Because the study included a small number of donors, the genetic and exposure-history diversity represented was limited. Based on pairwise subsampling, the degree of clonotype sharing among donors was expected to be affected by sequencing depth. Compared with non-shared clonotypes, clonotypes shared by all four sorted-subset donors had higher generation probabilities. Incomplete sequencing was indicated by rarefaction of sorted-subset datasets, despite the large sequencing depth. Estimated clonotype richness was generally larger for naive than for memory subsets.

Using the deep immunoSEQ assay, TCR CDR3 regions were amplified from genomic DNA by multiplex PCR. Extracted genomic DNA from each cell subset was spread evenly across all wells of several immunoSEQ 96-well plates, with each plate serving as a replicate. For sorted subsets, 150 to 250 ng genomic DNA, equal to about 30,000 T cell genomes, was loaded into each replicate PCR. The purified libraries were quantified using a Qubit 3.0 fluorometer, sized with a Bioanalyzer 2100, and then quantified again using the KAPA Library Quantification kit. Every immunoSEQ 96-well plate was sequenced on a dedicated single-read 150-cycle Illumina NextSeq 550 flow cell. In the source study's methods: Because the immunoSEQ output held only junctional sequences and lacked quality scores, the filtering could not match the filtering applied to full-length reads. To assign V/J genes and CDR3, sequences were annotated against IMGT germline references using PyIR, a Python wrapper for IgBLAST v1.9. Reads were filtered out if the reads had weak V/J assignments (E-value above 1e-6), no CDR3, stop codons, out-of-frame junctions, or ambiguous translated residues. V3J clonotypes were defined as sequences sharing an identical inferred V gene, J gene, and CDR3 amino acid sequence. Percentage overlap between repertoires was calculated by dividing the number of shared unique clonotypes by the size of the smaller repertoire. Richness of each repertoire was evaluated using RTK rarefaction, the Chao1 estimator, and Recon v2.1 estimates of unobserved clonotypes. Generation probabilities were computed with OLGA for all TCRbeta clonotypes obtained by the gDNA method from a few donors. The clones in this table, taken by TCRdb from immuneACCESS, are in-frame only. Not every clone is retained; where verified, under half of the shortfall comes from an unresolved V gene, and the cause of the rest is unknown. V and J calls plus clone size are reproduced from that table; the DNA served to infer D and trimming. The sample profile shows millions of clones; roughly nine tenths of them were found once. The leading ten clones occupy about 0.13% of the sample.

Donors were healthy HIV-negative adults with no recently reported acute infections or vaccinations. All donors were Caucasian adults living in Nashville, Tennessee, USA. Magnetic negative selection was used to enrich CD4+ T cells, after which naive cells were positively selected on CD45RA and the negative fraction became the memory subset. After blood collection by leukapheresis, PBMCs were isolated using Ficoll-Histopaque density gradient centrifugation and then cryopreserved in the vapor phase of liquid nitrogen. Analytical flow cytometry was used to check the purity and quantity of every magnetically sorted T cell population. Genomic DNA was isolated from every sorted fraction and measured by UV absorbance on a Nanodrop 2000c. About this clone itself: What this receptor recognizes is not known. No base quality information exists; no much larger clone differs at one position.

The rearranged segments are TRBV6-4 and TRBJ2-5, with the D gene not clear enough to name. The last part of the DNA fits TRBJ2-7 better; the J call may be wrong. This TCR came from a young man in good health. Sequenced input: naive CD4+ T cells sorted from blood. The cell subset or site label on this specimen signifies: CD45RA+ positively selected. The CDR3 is CASSDSISGRAKSSYEQYF. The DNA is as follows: TGTGCCAGCAGTGACTCGATCTCCGGACGCGCTAAGAGCTCCTACGAGCAGTACTTC.